These T cell receptor beta chains were read from a single sample in a study of monozygotic twins with inflammatory bowel disease. TCRdb reanalyzed the 5' RACE reads and collapses them to one entry per CDR3 protein, without DNA. The data include 350,000 to 400,000 distinct CDR3 sequences; the top ten clones carry 2.5% to 3%. Sequences were obtained from blood. These receptors were collected from a human donor with ulcerative colitis or Crohn's disease, or a healthy co-twin of an affected twin (not recorded which). Both conserved end residues are part of each CDR3. Each record gives: CDR3 length, V gene, J gene, CDR3 protein.

13	TRBV11-2	TRBJ2-2	CASSLRSTGELFF
14	TRBV24-1	TRBJ2-3	CATSPGLCGDTQYF
18	TRBV9	TRBJ2-1	CASSARTDRVWTYNEQFF
13	TRBV4-2	TRBJ1-1	CASSHLGVTEAFF
14	TRBV2	TRBJ2-1	CASNVKRQPGEQFF
16	TRBV5-1	TRBJ1-6	CASSYEESRNNSPLHF
14	TRBV6-2/TRBV6-3	TRBJ2-3	CASRDSRATDTQYF
16	TRBV7-9	TRBJ2-3	CASSRGPGQYTDTQYF
17	TRBV19	TRBJ1-1	CASNSPGQGFGYTEAFF
13	TRBV28	TRBJ2-5	CASTDTVQETQYF
17	TRBV4-3	TRBJ1-1	CASSQGVFGGVNTEAFF
15	TRBV6-1	TRBJ1-5	CASSRDRGRNQPQHF
19	TRBV6-2/TRBV6-3	TRBJ2-6	CASSYPTGSAFPGANVLTF
17	TRBV12-3/TRBV12-4	TRBJ2-1	CASSGTSGGSSYNEQFF
15	TRBV7-2	TRBJ2-7	CASSLVVLAGEEQYF
13	TRBV29-1	TRBJ2-1	CSVDTGGGGEQFF
14	TRBV6-5	TRBJ2-7	CASSYSAGAYEQYF
14	TRBV20-1	TRBJ1-1	CSAPERGRRGEAFF
14	TRBV7-9	TRBJ2-2	CASIAGTGRGELFF
14	TRBV4-2	TRBJ2-2	CASSQGETTGELFF
15	TRBV5-1	TRBJ2-1	CASTTPEQGISEQFF
17	TRBV6-2/TRBV6-3	TRBJ1-5	CASSLHARGVGAQPQHF
14	TRBV28	TRBJ2-1	CASSLLLAGNEQFF
12	TRBV7-2	TRBJ2-1	CASSLDRGKQFF
13	TRBV4-1	TRBJ1-5	CASSGQGKQPQHF
15	TRBV24-1	TRBJ1-1	CATSEAGQGNTEAFF
16	TRBV12-3/TRBV12-4	TRBJ2-3	CASRRRAGTSTDTQYF
18	TRBV11-2	TRBJ2-4	CASSLEGAVGVKRGIQYF
17	TRBV5-8	TRBJ2-7	CASSLAWGQARNHEQYF
13	TRBV5-1	TRBJ1-1	CASREGRNTEAFF
15	TRBV6-2/TRBV6-3	TRBJ2-5	CASSYDKRGQETQYF
16	TRBV5-4	TRBJ2-5	CASSSYIGRGRETQYF
16	TRBV7-2	TRBJ1-1	CASSLVTGGLHTEAFF
14	TRBV5-1	TRBJ1-4	CASSLGPHNEKLFF
13	TRBV5-1	TRBJ2-1	CASNALGGNEQFF
13	TRBV9	TRBJ1-4	CASRGAEGEKLFF
15	TRBV28	TRBJ2-3	CASTPRVGGSDTQYF
12	TRBV5-1	TRBJ2-7	CASNEGAYEQYF
13	TRBV12-3/TRBV12-4	TRBJ2-7	CASSFWGSYEQYF
16	TRBV5-5	TRBJ2-1	CASSINYRASYNEQFF
16	TRBV6-1	TRBJ2-1	CASSEALVGLYNEQFF
14	TRBV5-1	TRBJ2-5	CASSLEGWEETQYF
15	TRBV12-3/TRBV12-4	TRBJ1-5	CASSSETGGAQPQHF
11	TRBV29-1	TRBJ1-3	CSVGVGNTIYF
15	TRBV5-1	TRBJ2-2	CASSLDGMLPGELFF
14	TRBV15	TRBJ2-7	CATSRDHRGSGRSF
16	TRBV6-5	TRBJ1-4	CASSYSGGATNEKLFF
14	TRBV20-1	TRBJ2-7	CSAVPGQLFYEQYF
15	TRBV9	TRBJ2-7	CASSVTAGGPYEQYF
15	TRBV6-5	TRBJ2-7	CASSYGETGAYEQYF
14	TRBV7-9	TRBJ2-3	CASSPLSSTDTQYF
15	TRBV7-2	TRBJ1-2	CASSLAGPGNYGYTF